The source of this T cell receptor (beta chain) is a study of T cells expressing NK-cell markers. The CDR3 extends over 17 amino acids. Germline-derived CDR1 and CDR2 are KGHSH and LQKENI. TCRdb reprocessed the 5' RACE reads and keeps a single row for each CDR3 protein, giving no DNA. This table lists some 300,000 distinct CDR3 sequences. This sequence originates from a man aged 18 to 30 in good health. The gene calls are TRBV18 and TRBJ2-1; TCRdb selects TRBD2, and the lack of DNA leaves this call unchecked. The source material was blood T cells: a sorted CD56 or NKG2C T cell subset, CD4+ or CD8+ T cells, or bulk PBMC T cells (not recorded which). This CDR3 reads CASSPPLAGGTYNEQFF.